A selection of T cell receptor beta chains follows, all from one sample in a study of beta chain features in type 1 diabetes. Assay: immunoSEQ multiplex PCR; the TCRdb copy retains only in-frame clones and omits some. The sample has some 500,000 clones; about 10% are singletons. The sequenced sample was naive CD4+ T cells from blood. The receptors derive from a woman younger than 30 in good health. Each CDR3 is given with its conserved first and last residue. The D gene is left open where the match is weak. Where a row states a size, it is once, few, many or the class of an expanded clone; other rows omit it.

size,D,V,J,CDR3,DNA
few,TRBD1,TRBV25-1,TRBJ1-1,CASSVLTGATEAFF,TGTGCCAGCAGTGTCTTGACAGGGGCTACTGAAGCTTTCTTT
few,NA,TRBV5-6,TRBJ2-1,CASSLPGHNEQFF,TGTGCCAGCAGCTTGCCAGGGCACAATGAGCAGTTCTTC
NA,TRBD1,TRBV11-3,TRBJ2-1,CASSLEDRGEQFF,TGTGCCAGCAGCTTAGAAGACAGGGGCGAGCAGTTCTTC
NA,TRBD2,TRBV7-2,TRBJ2-2,CASSLAGNGLFF,TGTGCCAGCAGCCTAGCGGGGAATGGGCTGTTTTTT
few,TRBD2,TRBV11-3,TRBJ2-1,CASSSGTSGGNEQFF,TGTGCCAGCAGCTCCGGGACTAGCGGGGGAAATGAGCAGTTCTTC
NA,NA,TRBV18,TRBJ2-3,CASSRGNLDTDTQYF,TGTGCCAGCTCTCGCGGTAATCTAGACACAGATACGCAGTATTTT
few,TRBD2,TRBV5-1,TRBJ2-4,CASSLTGTSGPKNIQYF,TGCGCCAGCAGCTTGACCGGGACTAGCGGCCCCAAAAACATTCAGTACTTC
NA,NA,TRBV5-1,TRBJ2-5,CASSLGAPGETQYF,TGCGCCAGCAGCTTGGGGGCCCCCGGCGAGACCCAGTACTTC
few,TRBD2,TRBV7-2,TRBJ2-5,CASSLGLASGVRPQYF,TGTGCCAGCAGCTTAGGATTGGCTAGCGGGGTCAGGCCCCAGTACTTC
NA,NA,TRBV7-6,TRBJ2-1,CASARAAYNEQFF,TGTGCCAGCGCAAGGGCCGCCTACAATGAGCAGTTCTTC
NA,NA,TRBV7-2,TRBJ2-5,CASSPLGETQYF,TGTGCCAGCAGCCCGTTGGGGGAGACCCAGTACTTC
few,TRBD2,TRBV5-4,TRBJ2-3,CASSPGTMTDTQYF,TGTGCCAGCAGCCCTGGGACTATGACAGATACGCAGTATTTT
NA,TRBD2,TRBV9,TRBJ2-5,CASSFGLAGKETQYF,TGTGCCAGCAGCTTCGGACTAGCGGGAAAAGAGACCCAGTACTTC
few,TRBD1,TRBV10-3,TRBJ2-1,CALSTGSGTGGNEQFF,TGTGCCCTATCAACTGGATCAGGGACAGGGGGCAATGAGCAGTTCTTC
few,NA,TRBV10-3,TRBJ2-1,CAIRGQNNEQFF,TGTGCCATCAGGGGTCAGAACAATGAGCAGTTCTTC
few,NA,TRBV13,TRBJ2-7,CASSSTGTGRRGTEQYF,TGTGCCAGCAGCTCCACGGGAACAGGGCGCAGGGGCACCGAGCAGTACTTC
few,TRBD2,TRBV7-6,TRBJ2-7,CASSRTSGSQYEQYF,TGTGCCAGCAGCCGAACTAGCGGGAGCCAATACGAGCAGTACTTC
few,TRBD1,TRBV27,TRBJ1-2,CASSLRDRLNYGYTF,TGTGCCAGCAGTTTACGGGACAGATTGAACTATGGCTACACCTTC
NA,NA,TRBV5-1,TRBJ1-6,CASSLAAGVSSYNSPLHF,TGCGCCAGCAGCTTGGCCGCAGGGGTGAGCTCCTATAATTCACCCCTCCACTTT
NA,NA,TRBV7-9,TRBJ2-2,CASIRSEIRAGELFF,TGTGCCAGCATCCGGTCGGAGATCCGGGCCGGGGAGCTGTTTTTT
few,TRBD1,TRBV27,TRBJ1-5,CASSSIDRGGNQPQHF,TGTGCCAGCAGTTCCATAGACAGGGGTGGCAATCAGCCCCAGCATTTT
NA,TRBD1,TRBV11-3,TRBJ2-1,CASSAGGGGQFF,TGTGCCAGCAGCGCAGGGGGTGGAGGGCAGTTCTTC
NA,NA,TRBV30,TRBJ1-1,CAWDGPPRAEAFF,TGTGCCTGGGACGGCCCCCCCAGGGCGGAAGCTTTCTTT
NA,TRBD1,TRBV7-9,TRBJ2-5,CASSWGQGVLETQYF,TGTGCCAGCAGCTGGGGACAGGGTGTCTTAGAGACCCAGTACTTC
few,NA,TRBV9,TRBJ2-5,CASSSRQGRSETQYF,TGTGCCAGCAGCTCCCGACAAGGGCGGTCGGAGACCCAGTACTTC
NA,NA,TRBV7-6,TRBJ2-5,CASSPSPLRGKETQYF,TGTGCCAGCAGCCCGAGCCCCCTCCGGGGGAAAGAGACCCAGTACTTC
few,NA,TRBV7-3,TRBJ2-3,CASSLRSGSTDTQYF,TGTGCCAGCAGCTTAAGGTCGGGGAGCACAGATACGCAGTATTTT
NA,NA,TRBV7-9,TRBJ2-7,CASSLALGHYEQYF,TGTGCCAGCAGCTTAGCGCTAGGCCACTACGAGCAGTACTTC
NA,TRBD1,TRBV7-2,TRBJ1-4,CASSAPQGGKLFF,TGTGCCAGCAGCGCACCTCAGGGGGGAAAACTGTTTTTT
few,NA,TRBV2,TRBJ1-4,CASSVTGLYEKLFF,TGTGCCAGCAGTGTTACGGGACTTTATGAAAAACTGTTTTTT
few,NA,TRBV25-1,TRBJ1-4,CASRAGNEKLFF,TGTGCCAGCAGGGCCGGGAATGAAAAACTGTTTTTT
NA,NA,TRBV7-9,TRBJ1-1,CASSRNGATEAFF,TGTGCCAGCAGCCGGAATGGGGCGACTGAAGCTTTCTTT
NA,TRBD1,TRBV4-3,TRBJ1-2,CASSQDRTGTGYTF,TGCGCCAGCAGCCAAGATCGGACAGGGACTGGCTACACCTTC
NA,TRBD2,TRBV7-2,TRBJ2-1,CASSPGLAGGDEQFF,TGTGCCAGCAGCCCTGGACTAGCGGGAGGCGATGAGCAGTTCTTC
few,NA,TRBV6-5,TRBJ2-1,CASSYSTRITYNEQFF,TGTGCCAGCAGTTACTCGACCCGGATTACCTACAATGAGCAGTTCTTC
few,TRBD2,TRBV28,TRBJ2-1,CASSSPRGAYNEQFF,TGTGCCAGCAGTTCCCCACGGGGGGCCTACAATGAGCAGTTCTTC
few,NA,TRBV6-5,TRBJ2-3,CASGRTDTQYF,TGTGCAAGCGGAAGGACAGATACGCAGTATTTT
NA,NA,TRBV18,TRBJ1-1,CASSPVGTVGTEAFF,TGTGCCAGCTCACCAGTTGGGACCGTGGGCACTGAAGCTTTCTTT
NA,NA,TRBV9,TRBJ2-1,CASSVDLLKHNEQFF,TGTGCCAGCAGCGTAGACCTTTTAAAGCACAATGAGCAGTTCTTC
NA,TRBD1,TRBV18,TRBJ2-1,CASSPDRGYNEQFF,TGTGCCAGCTCACCTGACAGGGGTTACAATGAGCAGTTCTTC
NA,NA,TRBV9,TRBJ2-3,CASSMSGYTQYF,TGTGCCAGCAGCATGAGTGGGTATACGCAGTATTTT
few,NA,TRBV11-3,TRBJ2-7,CASSSSDAGPYEQYF,TGTGCCAGCAGCTCCTCCGACGCCGGACCCTACGAGCAGTACTTC
NA,NA,TRBV5-1,TRBJ2-3,CASSSGHPVDTQYF,TGCGCCAGCAGCTCGGGACACCCAGTGGATACGCAGTATTTT
NA,TRBD1,TRBV7-9,TRBJ2-3,CASSRTGGIDTQYF,TGTGCCAGCAGCCGGACAGGGGGCATAGATACGCAGTATTTT
NA,NA,TRBV7-2,TRBJ2-2,CASSSLGQLNTGELFF,TGTGCCAGCAGCTCCCTCGGACAGCTGAACACCGGGGAGCTGTTTTTT
NA,NA,TRBV27,TRBJ1-5,CASSNAKDQPQHF,TGTGCCAGCAGCAACGCCAAAGATCAGCCCCAGCATTTT
few,NA,TRBV11-2,TRBJ2-4,CASSLDLGPLAKNIQYF,TGTGCCAGCAGCTTAGATCTCGGCCCACTAGCCAAAAACATTCAGTACTTC
NA,NA,TRBV18,TRBJ1-4,CASSPHPPTNEKLFF,TGTGCCAGCTCACCACACCCGCCAACTAATGAAAAACTGTTTTTT
NA,TRBD1,TRBV7-2,TRBJ1-2,CASSSGQGLYGYTF,TGTGCCAGCAGCAGCGGACAGGGTTTATATGGCTACACCTTC
NA,NA,TRBV13,TRBJ2-7,CASSFGGLGEQYF,TGTGCCAGCAGCTTTGGGGGGCTGGGAGAGCAGTACTTC
NA,NA,TRBV7-9,TRBJ2-4,CASSYLTTDIQYF,TGTGCCAGCAGCTACCTAACGACGGACATTCAGTACTTC